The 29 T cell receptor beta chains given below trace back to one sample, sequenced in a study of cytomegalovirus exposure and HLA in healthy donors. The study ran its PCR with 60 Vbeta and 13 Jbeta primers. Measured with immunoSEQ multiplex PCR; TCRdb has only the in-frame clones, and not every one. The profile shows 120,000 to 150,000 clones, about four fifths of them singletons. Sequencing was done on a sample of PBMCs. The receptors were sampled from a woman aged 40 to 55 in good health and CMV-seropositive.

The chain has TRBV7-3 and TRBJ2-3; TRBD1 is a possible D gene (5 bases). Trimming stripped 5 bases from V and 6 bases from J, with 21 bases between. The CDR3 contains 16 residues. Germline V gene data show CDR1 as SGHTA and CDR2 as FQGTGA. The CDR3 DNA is TGTGCCAGCAGCCCCCGTGGGGCCCCGACTGCCGATACGCAGTATTTT. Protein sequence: CASSPRGAPTADTQYF.

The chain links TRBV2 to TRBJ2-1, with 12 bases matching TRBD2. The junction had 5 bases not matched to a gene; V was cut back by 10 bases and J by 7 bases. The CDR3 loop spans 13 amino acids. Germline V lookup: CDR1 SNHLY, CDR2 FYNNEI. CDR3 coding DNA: TGTGCCACCCTAGGACTAGCGGGGAATGAGCAGTTCTTC. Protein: CATLGLAGNEQFF. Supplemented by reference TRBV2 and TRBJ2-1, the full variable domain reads EPEVTQTPSHQVTQMGQEVILRCVPISNHLYFYWYRQILGQKVEFLVSFYNNEISEKSEIFDDQFSVERPDGSNFTLKIRSTKLEDSAMYFCATLGLAGNEQFFGPGTRLTVL.

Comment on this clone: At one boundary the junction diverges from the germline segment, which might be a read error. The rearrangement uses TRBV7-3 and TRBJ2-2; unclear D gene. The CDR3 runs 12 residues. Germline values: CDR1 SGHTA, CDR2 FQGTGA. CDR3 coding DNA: TGTTCCAGCAGCTTTAGCCCCGGGGAGCTGTTTTTT. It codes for CSSSFSPGELFF.

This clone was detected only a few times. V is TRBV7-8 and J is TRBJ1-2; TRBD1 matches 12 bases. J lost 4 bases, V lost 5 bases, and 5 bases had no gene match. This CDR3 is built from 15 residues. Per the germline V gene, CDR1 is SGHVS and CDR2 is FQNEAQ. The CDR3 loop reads CASSAPGQGAYGYTF. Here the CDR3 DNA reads TGTGCCAGCAGCGCTCCGGGACAGGGGGCCTATGGCTACACCTTC.

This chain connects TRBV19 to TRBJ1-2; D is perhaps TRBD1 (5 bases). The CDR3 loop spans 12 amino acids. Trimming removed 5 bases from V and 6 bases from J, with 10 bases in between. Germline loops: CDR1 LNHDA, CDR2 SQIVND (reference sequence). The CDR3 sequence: CASSWRGDGYTF. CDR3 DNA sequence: TGTGCCAGTAGTTGGCGGGGGGATGGCTACACCTTC.

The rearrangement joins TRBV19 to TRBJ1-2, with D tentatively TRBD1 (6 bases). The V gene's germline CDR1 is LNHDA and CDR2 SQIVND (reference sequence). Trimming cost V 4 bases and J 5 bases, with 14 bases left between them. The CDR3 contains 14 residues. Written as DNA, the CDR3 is TGTGCCAGTAGTACTGCAAGACAGGAATATGGCTACACCTTC. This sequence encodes CASSTARQEYGYTF.

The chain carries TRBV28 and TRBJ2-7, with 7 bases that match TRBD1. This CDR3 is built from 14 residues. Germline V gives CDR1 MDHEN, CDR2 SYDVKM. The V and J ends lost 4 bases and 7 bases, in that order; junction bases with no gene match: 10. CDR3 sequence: CASSSFARGWEQYF. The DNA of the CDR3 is TGTGCCAGCAGTTCTTTCGCCAGGGGGTGGGAGCAGTACTTC.

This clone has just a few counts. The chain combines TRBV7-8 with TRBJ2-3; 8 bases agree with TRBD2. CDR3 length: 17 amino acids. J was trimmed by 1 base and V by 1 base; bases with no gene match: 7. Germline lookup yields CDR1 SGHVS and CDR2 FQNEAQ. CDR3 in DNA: TGTGCCAGCAGCTTAGGTCCGCGGGGGGATGGCACAGATACGCAGTATTTT. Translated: CASSLGPRGDGTDTQYF. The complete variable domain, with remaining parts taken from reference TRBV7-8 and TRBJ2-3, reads GAGVSQSPRYKVAKRGQDVALRCDPISGHVSLFWYQQALGQGPEFLTYFQNEAQLDKSGLPSDRFFAERPEGSVSTLKIQRTQQEDSAVYLCASSLGPRGDGTDTQYFGPGTRLTVL.

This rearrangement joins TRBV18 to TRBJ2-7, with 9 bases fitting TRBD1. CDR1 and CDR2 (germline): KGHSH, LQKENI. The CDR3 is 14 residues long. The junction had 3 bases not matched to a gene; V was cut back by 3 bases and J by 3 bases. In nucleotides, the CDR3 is TGTGCCAGCTCACCTCAGACAGGGGGCTACGAGCAGTACTTC. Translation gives CASSPQTGGYEQYF.

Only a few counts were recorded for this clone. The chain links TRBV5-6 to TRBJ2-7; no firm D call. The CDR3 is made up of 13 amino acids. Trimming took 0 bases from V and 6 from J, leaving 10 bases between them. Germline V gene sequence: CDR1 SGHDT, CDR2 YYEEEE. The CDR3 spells CASSLGPLVEQYF. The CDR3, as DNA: TGTGCCAGCAGCTTGGGGCCCCTCGTCGAGCAGTACTTC.

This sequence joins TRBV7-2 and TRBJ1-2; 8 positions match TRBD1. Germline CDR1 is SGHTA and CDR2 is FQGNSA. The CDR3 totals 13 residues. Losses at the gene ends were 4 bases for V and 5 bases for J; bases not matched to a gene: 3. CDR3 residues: CASSWGQDYGYTF. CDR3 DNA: TGTGCCAGCAGCTGGGGACAGGATTATGGCTACACCTTC.

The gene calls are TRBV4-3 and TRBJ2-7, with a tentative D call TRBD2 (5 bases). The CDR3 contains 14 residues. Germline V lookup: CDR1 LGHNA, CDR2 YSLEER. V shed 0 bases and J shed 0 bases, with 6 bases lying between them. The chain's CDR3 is CASSQERVSYEQYF. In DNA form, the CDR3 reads TGCGCCAGCAGCCAAGAGAGGGTCTCCTACGAGCAGTACTTC.

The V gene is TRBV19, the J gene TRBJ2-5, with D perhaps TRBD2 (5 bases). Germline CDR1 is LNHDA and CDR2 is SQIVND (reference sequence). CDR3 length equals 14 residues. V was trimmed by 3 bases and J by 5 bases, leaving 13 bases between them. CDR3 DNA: TGTGCCAGTAGTATCCCCGGGCGCGGGGAGACCCAGTACTTC. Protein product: CASSIPGRGETQYF.

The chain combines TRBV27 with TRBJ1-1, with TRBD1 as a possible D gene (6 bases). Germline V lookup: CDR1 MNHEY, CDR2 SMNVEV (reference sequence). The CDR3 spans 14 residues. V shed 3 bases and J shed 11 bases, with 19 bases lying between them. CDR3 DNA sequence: TGTGCCAGCAGTTTGAGGGGGGCGGGAGGGGATGCTTTCTTT. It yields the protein CASSLRGAGGDAFF.

The CDR3 region is CASSLGTGGPYEQYF. The CDR3 region has the DNA TGTGCCAGCAGCTTAGGAACAGGGGGCCCCTACGAGCAGTACTTC. The V call is TRBV7-6, the J call TRBJ2-7; TRBD1 aligns across 9 bases. The germline V gene has CDR1 SGHVS and CDR2 FNYEAQ. The CDR3 extends over 15 amino acids. The V gene end was trimmed by 1 base and the J gene end by 2 bases; junction bases not matched to a gene: 3. Together with reference TRBV7-6 and TRBJ2-7, the CDR3 gives the full variable domain: GAGVSQSPRYKVTKRGQDVALRCDPISGHVSLYWYRQALGQGPEFLTYFNYEAQQDKSGLPNDRFSAERPEGSISTLTIQRTEQRDSAMYRCASSLGTGGPYEQYFGPGTRLTVT.

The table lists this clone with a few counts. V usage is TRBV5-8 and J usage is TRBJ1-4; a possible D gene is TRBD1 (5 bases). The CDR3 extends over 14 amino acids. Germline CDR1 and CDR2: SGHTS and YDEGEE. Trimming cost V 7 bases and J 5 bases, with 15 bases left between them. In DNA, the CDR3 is TGTGCCAGCTCGCCGACAGTAAAGAATGAAAAACTGTTTTTT. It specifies CASSPTVKNEKLFF.

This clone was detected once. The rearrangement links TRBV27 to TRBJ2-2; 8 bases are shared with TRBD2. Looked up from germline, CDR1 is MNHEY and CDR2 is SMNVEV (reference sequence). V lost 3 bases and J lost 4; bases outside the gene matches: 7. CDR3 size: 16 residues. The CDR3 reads CASSFPGLGGTGELFF. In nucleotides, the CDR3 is TGTGCCAGCAGTTTTCCGGGACTAGGAGGCACCGGGGAGCTGTTTTTT.

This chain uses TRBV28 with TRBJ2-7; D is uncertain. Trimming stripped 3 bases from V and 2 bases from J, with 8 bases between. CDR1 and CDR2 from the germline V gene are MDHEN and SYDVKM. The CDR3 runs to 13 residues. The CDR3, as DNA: TGTGCCAGCAGTTTGGGCAGTACCTACGAGCAGTACTTC. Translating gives CASSLGSTYEQYF.

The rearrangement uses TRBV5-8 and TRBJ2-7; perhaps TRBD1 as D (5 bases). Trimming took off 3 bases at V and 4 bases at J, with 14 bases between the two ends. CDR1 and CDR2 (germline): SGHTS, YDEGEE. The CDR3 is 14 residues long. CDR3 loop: CASSSGHLVYEQYF. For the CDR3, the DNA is TGTGCCAGCAGCTCCGGACACCTCGTATACGAGCAGTACTTC.

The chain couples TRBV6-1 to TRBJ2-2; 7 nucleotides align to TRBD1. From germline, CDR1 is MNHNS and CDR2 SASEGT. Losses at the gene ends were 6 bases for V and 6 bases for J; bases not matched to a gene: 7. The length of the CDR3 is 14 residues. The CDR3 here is CASRKDRSPGELFF. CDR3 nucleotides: TGTGCCAGCAGGAAGGACAGGTCACCCGGGGAGCTGTTTTTT.

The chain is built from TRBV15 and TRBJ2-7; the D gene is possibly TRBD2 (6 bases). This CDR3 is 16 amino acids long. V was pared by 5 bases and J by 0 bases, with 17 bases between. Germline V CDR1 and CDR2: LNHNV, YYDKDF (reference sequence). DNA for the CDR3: TGTGCCACCAGCGGCCGCCGGGACTGGTACTCCTACGAGCAGTACTTC. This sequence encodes CATSGRRDWYSYEQYF.

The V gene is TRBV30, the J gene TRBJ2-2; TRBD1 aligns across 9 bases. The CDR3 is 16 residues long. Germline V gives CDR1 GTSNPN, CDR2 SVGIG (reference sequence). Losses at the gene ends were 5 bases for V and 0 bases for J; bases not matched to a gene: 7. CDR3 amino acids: CAWGGQGPSNTGELFF. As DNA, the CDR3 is TGTGCCTGGGGGGGACAGGGACCATCGAACACCGGGGAGCTGTTTTTT.

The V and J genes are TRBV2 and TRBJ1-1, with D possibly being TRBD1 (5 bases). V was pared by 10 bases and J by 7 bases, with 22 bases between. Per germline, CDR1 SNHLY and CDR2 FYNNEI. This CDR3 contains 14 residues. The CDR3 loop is CATPMGQGIFEAFF. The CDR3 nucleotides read TGTGCCACCCCAATGGGGCAGGGAATATTTGAAGCTTTCTTT.

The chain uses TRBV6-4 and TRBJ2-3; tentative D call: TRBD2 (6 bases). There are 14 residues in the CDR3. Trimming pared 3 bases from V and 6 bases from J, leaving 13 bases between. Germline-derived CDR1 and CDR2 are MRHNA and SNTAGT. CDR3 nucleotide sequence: TGTGCCAGCAGTGAAGTGTCGGGAGCGGATACGCAGTATTTT. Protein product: CASSEVSGADTQYF.

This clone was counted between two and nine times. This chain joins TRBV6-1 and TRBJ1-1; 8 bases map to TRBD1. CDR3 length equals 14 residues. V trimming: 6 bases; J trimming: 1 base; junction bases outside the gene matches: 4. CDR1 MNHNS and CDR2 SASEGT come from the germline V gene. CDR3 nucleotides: TGTGCCAGCAGCGTTGGGACAGGGAACACTGAAGCTTTCTTT. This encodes CASSVGTGNTEAFF.

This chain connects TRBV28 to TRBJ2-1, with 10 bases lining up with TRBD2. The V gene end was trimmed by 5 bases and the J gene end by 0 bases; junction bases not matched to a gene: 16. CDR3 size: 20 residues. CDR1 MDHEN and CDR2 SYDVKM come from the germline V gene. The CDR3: CASSHTGTSVITGSYNEQFF. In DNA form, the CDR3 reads TGTGCCAGCAGTCATACCGGGACTAGCGTTATCACGGGCTCCTACAATGAGCAGTTCTTC. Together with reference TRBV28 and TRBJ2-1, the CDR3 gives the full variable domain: DVKVTQSSRYLVKRTGEKVFLECVQDMDHENMFWYRQDPGLGLRLIYFSYDVKMKEKGDIPEGYSVSREKKERFSLILESASTNQTSMYLCASSHTGTSVITGSYNEQFFGPGTRLTVL.

The CDR3 coding sequence is TGTGCCAGCAGCCGGAGCGGTGTGACCAAAGAGACCCAGTACTTC. Amino acid sequence: CASSRSGVTKETQYF. V and J are TRBV7-9 and TRBJ2-5, with D possibly TRBD2 on 5 matching bases. Trimming took 5 bases from V and 3 from J, leaving 16 bases between them. Per germline, CDR1 SEHNR and CDR2 FQNEAQ (reference sequence). The CDR3 has 15 residues. Full variable domain (missing parts from reference TRBV7-9 and TRBJ2-5): DTGVSQNPRHKITKRGQNVTFRCDPISEHNRLYWYRQTLGQGPEFLTYFQNEAQLEKSRLLSDRFSAERPKGSFSTLEIQRTEQGDSAMYLCASSRSGVTKETQYFGPGTRLLVL.

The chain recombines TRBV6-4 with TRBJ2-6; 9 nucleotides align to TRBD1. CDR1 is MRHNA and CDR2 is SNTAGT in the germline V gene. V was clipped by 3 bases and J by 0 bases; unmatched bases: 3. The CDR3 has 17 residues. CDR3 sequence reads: CASSDDRGGSGANVLTF. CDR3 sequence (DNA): TGTGCCAGCAGTGATGACAGGGGGGGCTCTGGGGCCAACGTCCTGACTTTC.

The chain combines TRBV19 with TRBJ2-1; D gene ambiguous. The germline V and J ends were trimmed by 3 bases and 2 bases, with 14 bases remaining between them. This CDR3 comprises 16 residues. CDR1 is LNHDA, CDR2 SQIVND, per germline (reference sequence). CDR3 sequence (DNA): TGTGCCAGTAGTATGAGGTTGAGTACGCCCTACAATGAGCAGTTCTTC. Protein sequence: CASSMRLSTPYNEQFF.